The 8 T cell receptor beta chains in this list originate from one sample, sequenced in a study of T-cell memory formation after mild COVID-19. TCRdb redid the calling of the 5' RACE reads with MiXCR, one entry per CDR3 protein. The sample comprises around 190,000 distinct CDR3 sequences, less than 20% of which are singletons, and approximately 4% rests with the top ten. What was sequenced was PBMCs or a T cell subset sorted from them (not recorded which). These receptor sequences come from a man in his late teens or twenties who had mild COVID-19 (a few samples of this study predate the infection). Cell type and time point are not known.

The chain employs TRBV4-3 and TRBJ1-2; 8 bases line up with TRBD1. The V gene end was trimmed by 3 bases and the J gene end by 4 bases; junction bases not matched to a gene: 7. In germline, CDR1 is LGHNA, CDR2 YSLEER. This CDR3 comprises 15 residues. The CDR3 loop is CASSQQTGVGYGYTF. CDR3 DNA: TGCGCCAGCAGCCAGCAGACAGGGGTAGGCTATGGCTACACCTTC.

The chain is built from TRBV7-8 and TRBJ2-3; a possible D gene is TRBD2 (6 bases). Germline CDR1 reads SGHVS; CDR2 reads FQNEAQ. V lost 5 bases, J lost 7 bases, and 13 bases lay in between. The CDR3 runs to 13 residues. The CDR3 protein is CASSRGAEYTQYF. Written as DNA, the CDR3 is TGTGCCAGCAGCCGCGGGGCTGAGTATACGCAGTATTTT.

This clonotype was observed a handful of times. The chain has TRBV5-1 and TRBJ1-6, with 9 bases aligning to TRBD1. Trimming removed 1 base from V and 7 bases from J; junction bases left unmatched: 3. The germline gives CDR1 SGHRS, CDR2 YFSETQ. The CDR3 has 15 amino acids. CDR3 protein: CASSLLDRGNSPLHF. The DNA for the CDR3 is TGCGCCAGCAGCTTGCTGGACAGGGGAAATTCACCCCTCCACTTT.

This clonotype was seen repeatedly, ten times or more. In DNA form, the CDR3 reads TGTGCCAGCAGCCCGAGAACGGGTCGAACTGAAGCTTTCTTT. Translating gives CASSPRTGRTEAFF. This chain uses TRBV5-5 with TRBJ1-1; D unresolved. The CDR3 consists of 14 residues. V dropped 4 bases and J dropped 5 bases, with 15 bases sitting between them. CDR1 is SGHKS, CDR2 YYEKEE, per germline (reference sequence).

This clonotype showed up just a few times. The chain links TRBV5-4 to TRBJ2-3; 7 bases fit TRBD2. The length of the CDR3 is 15 residues. Germline-derived CDR1 and CDR2 are SGHNT and YYREEE (reference sequence). The trim removed 4 bases at V and 4 bases at J, leaving 9 bases unmatched. The CDR3 bases are TGTGCCAGCAGCCCCCCCGGGGGGTCGGCAGATACGCAGTATTTT. Translated, it gives CASSPPGGSADTQYF. The entire variable domain, with the rest obtained from reference TRBV5-4 and TRBJ2-3, is as follows: ETGVTQSPTHLIKTRGQQVTLRCSSQSGHNTVSWYQQALGQGPQFIFQYYREEENGRGNFPPRFSGLQFPNYSSELNVNALELDDSALYLCASSPPGGSADTQYFGPGTRLTVL.

This clonotype was observed a handful of times. The chain carries TRBV12-3 or TRBV12-4 and TRBJ2-3; D is uncertain. This CDR3 has 13 amino acids. Trimming removed 1 base at V and 3 bases at J, with 5 bases between. In nucleotides, the CDR3 is TGTGCCAGCAGTTTAGTGGCGACAGATACGCAGTATTTT. Translated: CASSLVATDTQYF.

This sequence joins TRBV7-2 and TRBJ2-6; D may be TRBD2 (5 bases). This CDR3 is built from 16 residues. V was pared by 5 bases and J by 0 bases, with 11 bases between. The germline V gene has CDR1 SGHTA and CDR2 FQGNSA. The CDR3 DNA reads as TGTGCCAGCAGCCGCTCCCGGGGCTCTGGGGCCAACGTCCTGACTTTC. Amino acids: CASSRSRGSGANVLTF.

This clonotype showed up many times. This chain uses TRBV12-3 or TRBV12-4 with TRBJ1-5; 7 bases fit TRBD1. CDR3 length equals 14 residues. Trimming took 5 bases from V and 6 from J; bases not matched to a gene: 7. CDR3 DNA sequence: TGTGCCAGCAGTACACAGGGGACTTTTCAGCCCCAGCATTTT. Residues: CASSTQGTFQPQHF.